The 32 T cell receptor beta chains presented below share a single source sample, sequenced in a study of identical twins. TCRdb analysed the 5' RACE reads with MiXCR anew, one entry per CDR3 protein. The data hold 250,000 to 300,000 distinct CDR3 sequences, with just under 9.5% observed a single time. Separately, the same data were catalogued under a study of yellow fever vaccine responses in identical twins.

The source material was CD8+ T cells sorted from blood. These receptors were taken from a woman younger than 35 in good health.

This clonotype has a handful of counts. The V call is TRBV7-9, the J call TRBJ2-7; D remains unclear. The length of the CDR3 is 14 residues. Germline V CDR1 and CDR2: SEHNR, FQNEAQ (reference sequence). Trimming shortened V by 5 bases and J by 2 bases, and 13 bases separated the two germline ends. CDR3 nucleotides: TGTGCCAGCAGCGAACTCGGGTTCCCCTACGAGCAGTACTTC. Encoded protein: CASSELGFPYEQYF.

Ten or more counts support this clonotype. The J gene is TRBJ2-1, the V gene TRBV28, with D hard to call. The length of the CDR3 is 13 residues. CDR1 and CDR2 (germline): MDHEN, SYDVKM. Between the trimmed V and J ends, which lost 7 bases and 5 bases, there was a span of 12 bases. The CDR3 protein is CASTPPGDNEQFF. The CDR3 nucleotides are TGTGCCAGCACCCCTCCAGGCGACAATGAGCAGTTCTTC.

V is TRBV7-9 and J is TRBJ2-3; 7 bases map to TRBD1. Germline CDR1 is SEHNR and CDR2 is FQNEAQ (reference sequence). CDR3 size: 15 residues. V was pared by 6 bases and J by 6 bases, with 12 bases of the junction left unmatched. The CDR3 region has the DNA TGTGCCAGCAGTCGACCGGGACAGTCGTTCGATACGCAGTATTTT. Amino acids: CASSRPGQSFDTQYF. The whole variable domain, remainder taken from reference TRBV7-9 and TRBJ2-3, is DTGVSQNPRHKITKRGQNVTFRCDPISEHNRLYWYRQTLGQGPEFLTYFQNEAQLEKSRLLSDRFSAERPKGSFSTLEIQRTEQGDSAMYLCASSRPGQSFDTQYFGPGTRLTVL.

The CDR3 spells CASSLVGGGDPEQYF. CDR3 nucleotides: TGTGCCAGCAGCTTGGTCGGCGGGGGGGACCCCGAGCAGTACTTC. The V and J genes are TRBV13 and TRBJ2-7; 9 bases align to TRBD2. Germline CDR1 PRHDT, CDR2 FYEKMQ (reference sequence). CDR3 length: 15 amino acids. V shed 3 bases and J 6 bases; nucleotides not matched to a gene: 9.

CDR3 in DNA: TGTGCCAGCAGCTTAAGGGGTTCGGTTATCGGCGAGCAGTACTTC. This encodes CASSLRGSVIGEQYF. V gene TRBV7-9 combines with J gene TRBJ2-7, with D tentatively TRBD1 (5 bases). Trimming took 2 bases from V and 6 from J, leaving 17 bases between them. The CDR3 length is 15 residues. Germline-derived CDR1 and CDR2 are SEHNR and FQNEAQ (reference sequence).

The genes are TRBV20-1 and TRBJ1-3, with 9 bases matching TRBD1. The CDR3 is 16 amino acids. The V and J ends lost 4 bases and 4 bases, in that order; junction bases with no gene match: 11. Germline V lookup: CDR1 DFQATT, CDR2 SNEGSKA (reference sequence). The CDR3 loop is CSATRDRAGGGNTIYF. The CDR3 DNA reads TGCAGTGCTACGCGGGACAGGGCTGGGGGAGGAAACACCATATATTTT.

This rearrangement joins TRBV28 to TRBJ2-3, with TRBD2 matching 10 bases. V lost 7 bases to trimming and J lost 4 bases; unmatched junction nucleotides: 2. The CDR3 loop spans 13 amino acids. Germline CDR1 is MDHEN and CDR2 is SYDVKM. CDR3 amino acids: CASTSGSPDTQYF. The CDR3 DNA reads TGTGCCAGCACTAGCGGGAGTCCAGATACGCAGTATTTT.

This clonotype was counted many times. This chain uses TRBV4-3 with TRBJ2-1, with 7 bases identical to TRBD2. CDR1 and CDR2 from the germline V gene are LGHNA and YSLEER. The length of the CDR3 is 17 residues. V shed 0 bases, J shed 4 bases, and the junction held 9 bases outside the gene matches. The CDR3 loop reads CASSQDYGLADYNEQFF. CDR3 sequence (DNA): TGCGCCAGCAGCCAAGATTATGGCCTAGCGGATTACAATGAGCAGTTCTTC.

At least ten counts were recorded for this clonotype. This chain links TRBV11-1 with TRBJ2-1; 10 nucleotides align to TRBD2. V lost 5 bases to trimming and J lost 4 bases; unmatched junction nucleotides: 14. There are 18 residues in the CDR3. Germline lookup yields CDR1 SGHAT and CDR2 FQDESV (reference sequence). DNA of the CDR3: TGTGCCAGCAGCGTAGGGGGCCCTAGCGGGAGCCAATACAATGAGCAGTTCTTC. Protein sequence: CASSVGGPSGSQYNEQFF.

This rearrangement joins TRBV2 to TRBJ2-7; possible D gene TRBD2, 5 bases. CDR3 length equals 13 residues. V dropped 2 bases and J dropped 6 bases, with 11 bases sitting between them. From germline, CDR1 is SNHLY and CDR2 FYNNEI. In DNA, the CDR3 is TGTGCCAGCAGTGAACGGCTAGCTCGCGAGCAGTACTTC. Encoded protein: CASSERLAREQYF.

This sequence joins TRBV6-1 and TRBJ1-1; tentatively, D is TRBD1 (5 bases). The CDR3 totals 14 residues. V was clipped by 5 bases and J by 7 bases, with 17 bases between them. In germline, CDR1 is MNHNS, CDR2 SASEGT. CDR3 loop: CASSREGSGNEAFF. In DNA, the CDR3 is TGTGCCAGCAGTAGGGAGGGGTCAGGTAATGAAGCTTTCTTT.

This clonotype was counted many times. The V and J genes are TRBV29-1 and TRBJ2-7, with a weak D call TRBD2 (5 bases). Trimming took off 0 bases at V and 2 bases at J, with 11 bases between the two ends. The CDR3 is 14 residues long. The germline gives CDR1 SQVTM, CDR2 ANQGSEA. The CDR3 DNA reads TGCAGCGTTGAAGAGGTCGAGCGGCCCTACGAGCAGTACTTC. This encodes CSVEEVERPYEQYF.

Remarks on this clonotype: A much larger clonotype is one base distant, so this may be a read error. V and J are TRBV5-6 and TRBJ2-1, with 8 nucleotides matching TRBD1. The CDR3 has 16 amino acids. Germline assignment: CDR1 SGHDT and CDR2 YYEEEE. The CDR3 region has the DNA TGTGCCAGCAGCTTGGCCAACGGACAGGGCTACGATGAGCAGTTCTTC. Translating gives CASSLANGQGYDEQFF. Looking up the rest from reference TRBV5-6 and TRBJ2-1 gives the full variable domain: DAGVTQSPTHLIKTRGQQVTLRCSPKSGHDTVSWYQQALGQGPQFIFQYYEEEERQRGNFPDRFSGHQFPNYSSELNVNALLLGDSALYLCASSLANGQGYDEQFFGPGTRLTVL.

The sample holds many counts of this clonotype. J is TRBJ1-2 and V is TRBV12-3 or TRBV12-4; D is unresolved. Trimming shortened V by 4 bases and J by 4 bases, and 10 bases separated the two germline ends. This CDR3 contains 13 residues. This CDR3 reads CASSSGSIYGYTF. The CDR3 bases are TGTGCCAGCAGTTCTGGAAGTATCTATGGCTACACCTTC.

The rearrangement links TRBV6-1 to TRBJ2-7; D gene uncertain. Germline loops: CDR1 MNHNS, CDR2 SASEGT. The CDR3 runs to 14 residues. With 10 bases removed from V and 2 bases from J, the gap between germline ends came to 18 bases. CDR3 residues: CATAVGQVTYEQYF. CDR3 DNA sequence: TGTGCCACTGCGGTAGGGCAGGTGACCTACGAGCAGTACTTC.

This clonotype was counted at least ten times. V usage is TRBV5-6 and J usage is TRBJ2-5, with 9 bases lining up with TRBD1. J lost 5 bases, V lost 4 bases, and 9 bases had no gene match. CDR3 length: 15 residues. Germline loops: CDR1 SGHDT, CDR2 YYEEEE. The CDR3: CASSVGTGIWETQYF. In nucleotides, the CDR3 is TGTGCCAGCAGCGTCGGGACAGGGATTTGGGAGACCCAGTACTTC.

This chain uses TRBV4-3 with TRBJ2-7; 8 nucleotides match TRBD1. Germline V gene lookup returns CDR1 LGHNA and CDR2 YSLEER. Trimming removed 0 bases from V and 3 bases from J; junction bases left unmatched: 4. The CDR3 extends over 15 amino acids. The CDR3 DNA sequence: TGCGCCAGCAGCCAAGATAACGGACAGGGCTACGAGCAGTACTTC. Protein: CASSQDNGQGYEQYF.

In its sample, this clonotype was seen many times. The chain is built from TRBV5-1 and TRBJ2-2, with D perhaps matching TRBD1 (5 bases). Per germline, CDR1 SGHRS and CDR2 YFSETQ. Deletions cut 0 bases from V and 0 bases from J, with 9 bases between. This CDR3 has 16 amino acids. CDR3 nucleotides: TGCGCCAGCAGCTTGGGACAGACCTCGAACACCGGGGAGCTGTTTTTT. Translation gives CASSLGQTSNTGELFF.

Ten or more counts support this clonotype. The CDR3 region has the DNA TGTGCCATCCAAGGGGGGACTTCGAACACCGGGGAGCTGTTTTTT. Amino acid sequence: CAIQGGTSNTGELFF. The V call is TRBV6-2 or TRBV6-3, the J call TRBJ2-2; D tentatively reads TRBD1 or TRBD2 (6 bases each). The CDR3 has 15 residues. Trimming shortened V by 10 bases and J by 0 bases, and 15 bases separated the two germline ends. Looked up from germline, CDR1 is MNHEY and CDR2 is SVGEGT.

This clonotype was picked up many times. This chain joins TRBV15 and TRBJ2-7; D uncertain. CDR1 and CDR2 from the germline V gene are LNHNV and YYDKDF (reference sequence). This CDR3 has 14 amino acids. The ends were cut back, 1 base at V and 2 bases at J, with 9 bases in the middle. The CDR3 region is CATSRAQDPYEQYF. Here the CDR3 DNA reads TGTGCCACCAGCAGAGCCCAGGACCCCTACGAGCAGTACTTC. Looking up the rest from reference TRBV15 and TRBJ2-7 gives the full variable domain: DAMVIQNPRYQVTQFGKPVTLSCSQTLNHNVMYWYQQKSSQAPKLLFHYYDKDFNNEADTPDNFQSRRPNTSFCFLDIRSPGLGDTAMYLCATSRAQDPYEQYFGPGTRLTVT.

The V and J genes are TRBV6-2 or TRBV6-3 and TRBJ2-7; a weak D match, TRBD2 (6 bases). This CDR3 is 14 amino acids long. The germline gives CDR1 MNHEY, CDR2 SVGEGT. Trimming shortened V by 2 bases and J by 4 bases, and 12 bases separated the two germline ends. Written as DNA, the CDR3 is TGTGCCAGCAGTTACGATGACGGGGGTTACGAGCAGTACTTC. It yields the protein CASSYDDGGYEQYF.

This clonotype has just a few counts. The chain recombines TRBV6-2 or TRBV6-3 with TRBJ2-4; no clear D. The germline V and J ends were trimmed by 4 bases and 8 bases, with 9 bases remaining between them. The CDR3 covers 12 residues. Per germline, CDR1 MNHEY and CDR2 SVGEGT. The chain's CDR3 is CASSSDRYIQYF. CDR3 nucleotide sequence: TGTGCCAGCAGTTCAGACCGGTACATTCAGTACTTC.

This clonotype has more than one count but fewer than ten. The CDR3 nucleotides are TGCAGTGCTAGATCTCGACAGGGGTCCCCCTACGAGCAGTACTTC. As protein: CSARSRQGSPYEQYF. The chain is built from TRBV20-1 and TRBJ2-7, with 8 bases fitting TRBD1. J gave up 2 bases and V 2 bases, and 8 bases lay outside the gene matches. The CDR3 runs 15 residues. From germline, CDR1 is DFQATT and CDR2 SNEGSKA (reference sequence).

This clonotype occurred a few times. V and J are TRBV20-1 and TRBJ1-2, with a weak D call TRBD1 (5 bases). Trimming stripped 0 bases from V and 1 base from J, with 12 bases between. The CDR3 totals 15 residues. Germline values: CDR1 DFQATT, CDR2 SNEGSKA (reference sequence). The chain's CDR3 is CSARDVRDVNYGYTF. The CDR3 DNA follows: TGCAGTGCTAGAGATGTGCGGGACGTTAACTATGGCTACACCTTC.

Ten or more counts support this clonotype. The chain uses TRBV5-1 and TRBJ2-3, with a weak D call TRBD2 (6 bases). This CDR3 has 17 residues. V was trimmed by 4 bases and J by 6 bases, leaving 24 bases between them. Germline V CDR1 and CDR2: SGHRS, YFSETQ. This CDR3 is CASSSLEGGPLGDTQYF. The DNA of the CDR3 is TGCGCCAGCAGCAGCTTAGAGGGAGGACCCCTGGGGGATACGCAGTATTTT. The whole variable domain, filled in from reference TRBV5-1 and TRBJ2-3, reads KAGVTQTPRYLIKTRGQQVTLSCSPISGHRSVSWYQQTPGQGLQFLFEYFSETQRNKGNFPGRFSGRQFSNSRSEMNVSTLELGDSALYLCASSSLEGGPLGDTQYFGPGTRLTVL.

This clonotype was recorded a few times. J is TRBJ1-2 and V is TRBV29-1; D possibly corresponds to TRBD1 (5 bases). The ends were cut back, 4 bases at V and 8 bases at J, with 14 bases in the middle. This CDR3 has 12 residues. Per germline, CDR1 SQVTM and CDR2 ANQGSEA. Written as DNA, the CDR3 is TGCAGCGTTGCGTCAGGGAGAGACGGCTACACCTTC. This sequence encodes CSVASGRDGYTF.

The chain couples TRBV30 to TRBJ2-2, with D uncertain. Trimming took off 4 bases at V and 0 bases at J, with 3 bases between the two ends. CDR3 length: 12 residues. Germline V CDR1 and CDR2: GTSNPN, SVGIG (reference sequence). In nucleotides, the CDR3 is TGTGCCTGGAATGCGAACACCGGGGAGCTGTTTTTT. Its translation: CAWNANTGELFF.

The V and J genes are TRBV20-1 and TRBJ2-7; 9 nucleotides align to TRBD1. The germline V gene encodes CDR1 DFQATT and CDR2 SNEGSKA (reference sequence). Losses at the gene ends were 2 bases for V and 4 bases for J; bases not matched to a gene: 3. This CDR3 region has 13 residues. CDR3 region: CSARTGGMYEQYF. The CDR3, as DNA: TGCAGTGCTAGAACAGGGGGCATGTACGAGCAGTACTTC.

The chain employs TRBV3-1 and TRBJ2-5; 8 bases fit TRBD1. Losses at the gene ends were 5 bases for V and 3 bases for J; bases not matched to a gene: 2. Germline V gene data show CDR1 as LGHDT and CDR2 as YNNKEL (reference sequence). This CDR3 has 13 residues. The CDR3 DNA reads as TGTGCCAGCAGCTCGGGACAGGAAGAGACCCAGTACTTC. This gives the protein CASSSGQEETQYF.

The chain employs TRBV5-1 and TRBJ2-1; 7 nucleotides agree with TRBD2. The ends lost 4 bases at V and 5 bases at J; junction bases unmatched: 9. Germline assignment: CDR1 SGHRS and CDR2 YFSETQ. This CDR3 spans 15 amino acids. The CDR3 region is CASSRERGGNNEQFF. CDR3 DNA sequence: TGCGCCAGCAGCAGGGAGCGGGGTGGTAACAATGAGCAGTTCTTC.

The chain has TRBV19 and TRBJ2-7; the D is unclear. CDR3 length: 13 residues. Germline CDR1 LNHDA, CDR2 SQIVND (reference sequence). V was pared by 6 bases and J by 7 bases, with 16 bases between. The CDR3 is CASSGGVLLEQYF. CDR3 sequence (DNA): TGTGCCAGTAGCGGTGGAGTGTTATTGGAGCAGTACTTC.

A few counts support this clonotype. V usage is TRBV5-5 and J usage is TRBJ1-1; D unresolved. The CDR3 runs 12 residues. Trimming removed 1 base from V and 2 bases from J, with 3 bases in between. Germline V lookup: CDR1 SGHKS, CDR2 YYEKEE (reference sequence). The CDR3 DNA is TGTGCCAGCAGCTTGTACAACACTGAAGCTTTCTTT. Translating it yields CASSLYNTEAFF.